This is a list of T cell receptor beta chains from one sample in a study of CD8 T cells in Susac syndrome. TCRdb re-analysed the immunoSEQ multiplex PCR reads in MiXCR, keeping a single row per CDR3 protein. This sample carries some 300,000 distinct CDR3 sequences, approximately 89% of them seen once, and the ten largest clones take 0.18%. The specimen was CD8+ T cells from PBMCs. These receptors were obtained from a human donor with multiple sclerosis. Both conserved end residues are part of each CDR3. Each record gives: CDR3 DNA, CDR3 protein, J gene, V gene, D gene, clone size. A D gene is named only where the DNA matches it firmly. Some rows have no size entry. The others give once, few or many, or a class for an expanded clone.

cdr3_nt: TGTGCCAGCAGCGGGGTGTCGCGGAACACCGGGGAGCTGTTTTTT
cdr3_aa: CASSGVSRNTGELFF
j_call: TRBJ2-2
v_call: TRBV5-5
d_call: -
clone_size: -

cdr3_nt: TGTGCCAGCAGTTTGGAGCCGGGAGGAGCCTACGAGCAGTACTTC
cdr3_aa: CASSLEPGGAYEQYF
j_call: TRBJ2-7
v_call: TRBV28
d_call: TRBD2
clone_size: -

cdr3_nt: TGCAGCGTTGTCCTCCTAGCGGGAAGCCCCTACGAGCAGTACTTC
cdr3_aa: CSVVLLAGSPYEQYF
j_call: TRBJ2-7
v_call: TRBV29-1
d_call: TRBD2
clone_size: -

cdr3_nt: TGTGCCAGCAGCAGACTAGCGGGAGAACCAGATACGCAGTATTTT
cdr3_aa: CASSRLAGEPDTQYF
j_call: TRBJ2-3
v_call: TRBV6-4
d_call: TRBD2
clone_size: once

cdr3_nt: TGTGCCAGCAGCCCCTTTGGGGATCGCTCACCCCTCCACTTT
cdr3_aa: CASSPFGDRSPLHF
j_call: TRBJ1-6
v_call: TRBV7-9
d_call: -
clone_size: -

cdr3_nt: TGTGCCAGCAGTTTTATACGGGCTCTGAACACTGAAGCTTTCTTT
cdr3_aa: CASSFIRALNTEAFF
j_call: TRBJ1-1
v_call: TRBV28
d_call: -
clone_size: once

cdr3_nt: TGTGCCAGCAGCTGGACTAGCGGTAGAGTCGAGCAGTACTTC
cdr3_aa: CASSWTSGRVEQYF
j_call: TRBJ2-7
v_call: TRBV5-4
d_call: TRBD2
clone_size: -

cdr3_nt: TGTGCCAGCAGTGGCCCCCCTCCGTCTCCGGGTTTGACAGCGACCTACGAGCAGTACTTC
cdr3_aa: CASSGPPPSPGLTATYEQYF
j_call: TRBJ2-7
v_call: TRBV25-1
d_call: -
clone_size: -

cdr3_nt: TGCAGTGCTAGAGTAGGAAGGGTAGGACCCTCTGGGGGAGAGACCCAGTACTTC
cdr3_aa: CSARVGRVGPSGGETQYF
j_call: TRBJ2-5
v_call: TRBV20-1
d_call: -
clone_size: -

cdr3_nt: TGTGCCAGCAGCCACCCGGGACCCTTTGAGGAGCAGTTCTTC
cdr3_aa: CASSHPGPFEEQFF
j_call: TRBJ2-1
v_call: TRBV3-1
d_call: -
clone_size: -

cdr3_nt: TGTGCCACCAGCACCGGACAGGACCCCTACAATGAGCAGTTCTTC
cdr3_aa: CATSTGQDPYNEQFF
j_call: TRBJ2-1
v_call: TRBV15
d_call: TRBD1
clone_size: -

cdr3_nt: TGTGCCAGCAGTTATCCTTCAGGGTTCCCCCAAGAGACCCAGTACTTC
cdr3_aa: CASSYPSGFPQETQYF
j_call: TRBJ2-5
v_call: TRBV6-5
d_call: -
clone_size: few

cdr3_nt: TGCAGCGCCGGACAGGGCTATGGCTACACCTTC
cdr3_aa: CSAGQGYGYTF
j_call: TRBJ1-2
v_call: TRBV29-1
d_call: TRBD1
clone_size: -

cdr3_nt: TGTGCCAGCAGTATTAGCGGACGGAACACCGGGGAGCTGTTTTTT
cdr3_aa: CASSISGRNTGELFF
j_call: TRBJ2-2
v_call: TRBV6-5
d_call: -
clone_size: -

cdr3_nt: TGTGCCAGCACCCCGCCGGACAGGGGACGGGACGAGCAGTACTTC
cdr3_aa: CASTPPDRGRDEQYF
j_call: TRBJ2-7
v_call: TRBV7-9
d_call: TRBD1
clone_size: -

cdr3_nt: TGTGCCAGCAGCTTGGCCTGGCGGGAGGCCCCTTCCTACAATGAGCAGTTCTTC
cdr3_aa: CASSLAWREAPSYNEQFF
j_call: TRBJ2-1
v_call: TRBV5-4
d_call: TRBD2
clone_size: -

cdr3_nt: TGTGCCAGCTTCGCTAGCACAGATACGCAGTATTTT
cdr3_aa: CASFASTDTQYF
j_call: TRBJ2-3
v_call: TRBV6-1
d_call: -
clone_size: -

cdr3_nt: TGTGCCAGCAGCGACTCACCAAACATTCAGTACTTC
cdr3_aa: CASSDSPNIQYF
j_call: TRBJ2-4
v_call: TRBV9
d_call: -
clone_size: -

cdr3_nt: TGTGCCAGCACCCTAGGGGGGTACGAGCAGTACTTC
cdr3_aa: CASTLGGYEQYF
j_call: TRBJ2-7
v_call: TRBV7-9
d_call: -
clone_size: -

cdr3_nt: TGTGCCATCAAAGGCCCCCATGAGCAGTTCTTC
cdr3_aa: CAIKGPHEQFF
j_call: TRBJ2-1
v_call: TRBV10-3
d_call: -
clone_size: -

cdr3_nt: TGTGCCAGCAGGGGGTCCATGAACACTGAAGCTTTCTTT
cdr3_aa: CASRGSMNTEAFF
j_call: TRBJ1-1
v_call: TRBV12-3/TRBV12-4
d_call: -
clone_size: few

cdr3_nt: TGTGCCAGCGTCACGGGCCTATTCGGGGAGACCCAGTACTTC
cdr3_aa: CASVTGLFGETQYF
j_call: TRBJ2-5
v_call: TRBV6-1
d_call: -
clone_size: -

cdr3_nt: TGTGCCAGCACCCCGGGACTAGCGGGTTCCTACGAGCAGTACTTC
cdr3_aa: CASTPGLAGSYEQYF
j_call: TRBJ2-7
v_call: TRBV6-2/TRBV6-3
d_call: TRBD2
clone_size: -

cdr3_nt: TGTGCCAGCAGCACCGTCAATACCGGAGAGCAGTACTTC
cdr3_aa: CASSTVNTGEQYF
j_call: TRBJ2-7
v_call: TRBV7-9
d_call: -
clone_size: -

cdr3_nt: TGCGCCAGCAGCCTGAGCGGGGGGGCCTCTGGGGCCAACGTCCTGACTTTC
cdr3_aa: CASSLSGGASGANVLTF
j_call: TRBJ2-6
v_call: TRBV5-1
d_call: TRBD2
clone_size: -

cdr3_nt: TGCGCCAGCAGCCAAGATCGGGGGACAGGAATTAATCAGCCCCAGCATTTT
cdr3_aa: CASSQDRGTGINQPQHF
j_call: TRBJ1-5
v_call: TRBV4-1
d_call: TRBD1
clone_size: -

cdr3_nt: TGTGCCAGCAGCCAGACCGGGACAGGGGGTAGCGATGAGCAGTTCTTC
cdr3_aa: CASSQTGTGGSDEQFF
j_call: TRBJ2-1
v_call: TRBV7-9
d_call: TRBD1
clone_size: -

cdr3_nt: TGTGCCACCTCCAGTTTGGGAGACGGGTACAATGAGCAGTTCTTC
cdr3_aa: CATSSLGDGYNEQFF
j_call: TRBJ2-1
v_call: TRBV24-1
d_call: -
clone_size: -

cdr3_nt: TGTGCCTGGCAAGCCGACAGGGCTGAGCAGTTCTTC
cdr3_aa: CAWQADRAEQFF
j_call: TRBJ2-1
v_call: TRBV30
d_call: TRBD1
clone_size: -

cdr3_nt: TGTGCCAGTAGTAAGGGACAGGAGAATTCACCCCTCCACTTT
cdr3_aa: CASSKGQENSPLHF
j_call: TRBJ1-6
v_call: TRBV19
d_call: TRBD1
clone_size: -

cdr3_nt: TGTGCCAGCAGCTTAACTAGGGCCAATGAGCAGTTCTTC
cdr3_aa: CASSLTRANEQFF
j_call: TRBJ2-1
v_call: TRBV7-2
d_call: -
clone_size: once

cdr3_nt: TGTGCCAGCAGCCAAGATTTATCGACAGGGCACAATGAAAAACTGTTTTTT
cdr3_aa: CASSQDLSTGHNEKLFF
j_call: TRBJ1-4
v_call: TRBV3-1
d_call: TRBD1
clone_size: once

cdr3_nt: TGTGCCAGCAGCTTGCAGGGGGACGGCTACACCTTC
cdr3_aa: CASSLQGDGYTF
j_call: TRBJ1-2
v_call: TRBV5-4
d_call: TRBD1
clone_size: -